A single sample is the source of the 28 T cell receptor beta chains below, sequenced in a study of CD8 T cells in Susac syndrome. Reverse transcription used roughly 0.45 to 1 ug RNA and random hexamers. TCRdb passed the immunoSEQ multiplex PCR reads through MiXCR, listing each CDR3 protein once. This table holds about 180,000 distinct CDR3 sequences, approximately 95% found once. The sequencing input was CD4+ T cells from PBMCs. The origin of the receptors is a human donor with multiple sclerosis.

The chain recombines TRBV27 with TRBJ1-5; the D gene is possibly TRBD1 (6 bases). The CDR3 runs to 12 residues. Germline values: CDR1 MNHEY, CDR2 SMNVEV (reference sequence). The V end lost 6 bases, the J end lost 7 bases, and 10 bases lay between the germline ends. CDR3 nucleotide sequence: TGTGCCAGCAGCCTCAGGGGCCAGCCCCAGCATTTT. It codes for CASSLRGQPQHF.

In its sample, this clonotype was seen once. The chain recombines TRBV30 with TRBJ1-2; D is ambiguous. V was shortened by 5 bases and J by 8 bases, with 15 bases between the two germline ends. Germline assignment: CDR1 GTSNPN and CDR2 SVGIG (reference sequence). The CDR3 is 12 residues long. The CDR3 DNA follows: TGTGCCTGGGATTCCGGCGGGCCGGGCTACACCTTC. Its protein product is CAWDSGGPGYTF.

This sequence joins TRBV9 and TRBJ2-7; no reliable D call. Trimming pared 0 bases from V and 1 base from J, leaving 5 bases between. Looked up from germline, CDR1 is SGDLS and CDR2 is YYNGEE. The CDR3 length is 13 residues. The CDR3 DNA sequence: TGTGCCAGCAGCGTAGAGTCGTCCTACGAGCAGTACTTC. This encodes CASSVESSYEQYF.

This clonotype was seen only once. The chain couples TRBV12-3 or TRBV12-4 to TRBJ1-4; D might be TRBD1 (5 bases). V lost 7 bases, J lost 8 bases, and 17 bases lay in between. This CDR3 has 14 amino acids. The CDR3 DNA follows: TGTGCCAGCAATTCTCAGGGACTTCAGGAAAAACTGTTTTTT. Its protein product is CASNSQGLQEKLFF.

V is TRBV19 and J is TRBJ2-4; the D is unclear. CDR3 length equals 10 residues. Trimming stripped 7 bases from V and 9 bases from J, with 7 bases between. CDR1 LNHDA and CDR2 SQIVND come from the germline V gene (reference sequence). The CDR3 DNA reads TGTGCCAGTACTGGAACCATTCAGTACTTC. The encoded protein is CASTGTIQYF.

The chain combines TRBV6-5 with TRBJ1-6, with D possibly TRBD1 on 6 matching bases. This CDR3 is 15 amino acids long. CDR1 and CDR2 (germline): MNHEY, SVGAGI. The ends were cut back, 7 bases at V and 10 bases at J, with 20 bases in the middle. CDR3 region: CASTGTGTSRSPLHF. The CDR3, as DNA: TGTGCCAGCACCGGCACCGGGACATCAAGATCACCCCTCCACTTT.

In nucleotides, the CDR3 is TGTGCCATCAGTGGCCGGGACGGGGTCTGGGGCTACACCTTC. It codes for CAISGRDGVWGYTF. The V gene is TRBV10-3, the J gene TRBJ1-2; weak D call: TRBD1 (5 bases). Trimming cost V 4 bases and J 8 bases, with 17 bases left between them. Per the germline V gene, CDR1 is ENHRY and CDR2 is SYGVKD. The CDR3 length is 14 residues.

The chain employs TRBV18 and TRBJ1-2; D perhaps matches TRBD1 (5 bases). CDR3 size: 13 residues. The V end lost 3 bases, the J end lost 3 bases, and 8 bases lay between the germline ends. Germline loops: CDR1 KGHSH, CDR2 LQKENI. This CDR3 is CASSPSRDYGYTF. The CDR3 DNA reads as TGTGCCAGCTCACCGTCCAGGGACTATGGCTACACCTTC.

V usage is TRBV27 and J usage is TRBJ2-7; possibly TRBD1 for D (5 bases). This CDR3 is built from 13 residues. V shed 4 bases and J shed 0 bases, with 7 bases lying between them. CDR1 and CDR2 from the germline V gene are MNHEY and SMNVEV (reference sequence). CDR3 residues: CASSYRFSYEQYF. The CDR3 nucleotides are TGTGCCAGCAGTTACAGGTTCTCCTACGAGCAGTACTTC.

The chain is built from TRBV10-3 and TRBJ1-1, with TRBD1 identical over 9 bases. Germline V gives CDR1 ENHRY, CDR2 SYGVKD. The V gene end was trimmed by 2 bases and the J gene end by 11 bases; junction bases not matched to a gene: 9. CDR3 length equals 14 residues. The CDR3 DNA is TGTGCCATCAGTGAGCAGGACAGGGGCAACCGCGCTTTCTTT. This encodes CAISEQDRGNRAFF.

V gene TRBV5-1 combines with J gene TRBJ1-1, with a tentative D call TRBD1 (5 bases). CDR1 is SGHRS, CDR2 YFSETQ, per germline. Trimming left V 4 bases short and J 5 bases short, with 24 bases between. This CDR3 is built from 17 residues. CDR3 DNA: TGCGCCAGCAGCGGCACTCCACTCCAGGGACTCGGAACTGAAGCTTTCTTT. This codes for CASSGTPLQGLGTEAFF.

A single count supports this clonotype. The chain recombines TRBV7-9 with TRBJ2-1, with TRBD1 as a possible D gene (6 bases). Germline CDR1 and CDR2: SEHNR and FQNEAQ (reference sequence). Trimming pared 7 bases from V and 6 bases from J, leaving 13 bases between. The CDR3 loop spans 13 amino acids. The CDR3 nucleotides are TGTGCCAGCAAACCTCAGGGGAGCAATGAGCAGTTCTTC. Translation gives CASKPQGSNEQFF.

The rearrangement uses TRBV20-1 and TRBJ2-7; 8 positions agree with TRBD1. This CDR3 is 14 amino acids long. Germline V gives CDR1 DFQATT, CDR2 SNEGSKA (reference sequence). V lost 0 bases, J lost 2 bases, and 3 bases stayed unmatched. The CDR3 DNA sequence: TGCAGTGCTAGAGATGAGGACAGGGCCTACGAGCAGTACTTC. Its translation is CSARDEDRAYEQYF.

The genes are TRBV7-3 and TRBJ2-6; possibly TRBD1 or TRBD2 for D (5 bases each). This CDR3 spans 15 amino acids. The V gene's germline CDR1 is SGHTA and CDR2 FQGTGA. Trimming cost V 4 bases and J 6 bases, with 13 bases left between them. CDR3 DNA sequence: TGTGCCAGCAGCTCCGGGGCGCAGCAGGCCAACGTCCTGACTTTC. It is translated as CASSSGAQQANVLTF.

V is TRBV25-1 and J is TRBJ1-2; TRBD1 matches 9 bases. This CDR3 spans 13 amino acids. The V and J ends lost 5 bases and 8 bases, in that order; junction bases with no gene match: 6. The germline V gene has CDR1 MGHDK and CDR2 SYGVNS. Here the CDR3 DNA reads TGTGCCAGCAGTTGGGACAGGGTAGGAGGCTACACCTTC. This sequence encodes CASSWDRVGGYTF.

The rearrangement joins TRBV20-1 to TRBJ2-7, with TRBD2 matching 7 bases. In germline, CDR1 is DFQATT, CDR2 SNEGSKA (reference sequence). The V and J ends lost 4 bases and 4 bases, in that order; junction bases with no gene match: 4. The length of the CDR3 is 12 residues. This chain's CDR3 is CSAIGGGYEQYF. DNA of the CDR3: TGCAGTGCTATTGGGGGGGGGTACGAGCAGTACTTC.

CDR3 in DNA: TGTGCCAGCAGCCCGCCCGGGGACCGCTACGAGCAGTACTTC. Amino acid sequence: CASSPPGDRYEQYF. The chain joins TRBV28 to TRBJ2-7, with D possibly being TRBD1 or TRBD2 (5 bases each). V was shortened by 6 bases and J by 3 bases, with 15 bases between the two germline ends. CDR3 length: 14 amino acids. Germline V CDR1 and CDR2: MDHEN, SYDVKM.

This clonotype was found once. This sequence joins TRBV6-2 or TRBV6-3 and TRBJ2-7, with 7 bases lining up with TRBD2. The trim removed 4 bases at V and 2 bases at J, leaving 23 bases unmatched. Per the germline V gene, CDR1 is MNHEY and CDR2 is SVGEGT. The CDR3 consists of 20 residues. The CDR3 protein is CASSFTPTRTGGTLTYEQYF. In DNA form, the CDR3 reads TGTGCCAGCAGTTTCACCCCTACTAGGACGGGAGGTACCTTAACCTACGAGCAGTACTTC.

The J gene is TRBJ1-4, the V gene TRBV12-3 or TRBV12-4; D is unresolved. V lost 8 bases to trimming and J lost 10 bases, with 20 bases between them. CDR3 length: 14 residues. In DNA, the CDR3 is TGTGCCAGCCGCCTGACGCAGGAGGTGGGAAAACTGTTTTTT. Translating gives CASRLTQEVGKLFF.

This clonotype was seen only a few times. The chain carries TRBV12-3 or TRBV12-4 and TRBJ1-1; weak D call: TRBD1 (5 bases). The CDR3 loop spans 13 amino acids. Deletions cut 1 base from V and 8 bases from J, with 11 bases between. In DNA, the CDR3 is TGTGCCAGCAGTTTAGGCCCCGGGACCGAAGCTTTCTTT. Translating gives CASSLGPGTEAFF.

This rearrangement joins TRBV2 to TRBJ2-3; 7 positions match TRBD1. Trimming removed 7 bases from V and 6 bases from J; junction bases left unmatched: 4. The CDR3 is made up of 12 amino acids. CDR1 is SNHLY, CDR2 FYNNEI, per germline. CDR3 residues: CASKTGPDTQYF. The DNA of the CDR3 is TGTGCCAGCAAGACAGGGCCCGATACGCAGTATTTT.

This clonotype has only one observation. The CDR3 region has the DNA TGTGCCTGGAGTGTACCCCCGACAGGGCCCATGTGGAGCACTGAAGCTTTCTTT. This encodes CAWSVPPTGPMWSTEAFF. The chain employs TRBV30 and TRBJ1-1; 7 bases match TRBD1. J lost 4 bases, V lost 0 bases, and 17 bases had no gene match. The CDR3 covers 18 residues. Germline assignment: CDR1 GTSNPN and CDR2 SVGIG (reference sequence).

This clonotype was recorded once. J is TRBJ2-6 and V is TRBV9; D remains unclear. The CDR3 loop spans 14 amino acids. V was trimmed by 4 bases and J by 2 bases, leaving 7 bases between them. Per the germline V gene, CDR1 is SGDLS and CDR2 is YYNGEE. The CDR3 coding sequence is TGTGCCAGCAGCCAAACAGCTGGGGCCAACGTCCTGACTTTC. Its translation is CASSQTAGANVLTF.

This clonotype was seen just once. The V and J genes are TRBV30 and TRBJ2-7; a possible D gene is TRBD2 (5 bases). CDR1 is GTSNPN, CDR2 SVGIG, per germline (reference sequence). The CDR3 sequence is 12 residues long. V lost 0 bases, J lost 9 bases, and 12 bases lay in between. The CDR3 DNA follows: TGTGCCTGGAGTGTAATGGGGAGAGGGCAGTACTTC. Protein product: CAWSVMGRGQYF.

The V and J genes are TRBV2 and TRBJ2-3, with D possibly being TRBD1 (5 bases). This CDR3 has 14 amino acids. The V end was cut by 8 bases, the J end by 5 bases, with 17 bases between. CDR1 is SNHLY and CDR2 is FYNNEI in the germline V gene. CDR3 coding DNA: TGTGCCAGCTTTCCCGGCGGCCAGGGAGATACGCAGTATTTT. Translating gives CASFPGGQGDTQYF.

The chain is built from TRBV6-1 and TRBJ2-1; weak D call: TRBD2 (5 bases). The CDR3 runs to 15 residues. V gave up 6 bases and J gave up 2 bases, with 14 bases separating them. The germline gives CDR1 MNHNS, CDR2 SASEGT. CDR3 in DNA: TGTGCCAGCAGCCCCCTGGACTTCACCTACAATGAGCAGTTCTTC. Its protein is CASSPLDFTYNEQFF.

This clonotype was observed once. The chain carries TRBV5-1 and TRBJ2-1; 12 bases are shared with TRBD2. CDR1 is SGHRS, CDR2 YFSETQ, per germline. The CDR3 sequence is 18 residues long. Trimming removed 5 bases from V and 0 bases from J; junction bases left unmatched: 9. In nucleotides, the CDR3 is TGCGCCAGCAGTCCGGGACTAGCGGGCCTTAGCTCCTACAATGAGCAGTTCTTC. As protein: CASSPGLAGLSSYNEQFF.

The chain carries TRBV3-1 and TRBJ2-5, with 8 bases lining up with TRBD1. With 5 bases clipped from V and 5 bases from J, the junction kept 7 bases outside the gene matches. The CDR3 length is 14 residues. The germline V gene encodes CDR1 LGHDT and CDR2 YNNKEL (reference sequence). This CDR3 reads CASSSGQGWETQYF. CDR3 in DNA: TGTGCCAGCAGCTCCGGACAGGGTTGGGAGACCCAGTACTTC.